This T cell receptor beta chain was captured by sequencing in a study of T-cell reconstitution after alpha-beta-depleted transplantation in children (dated by TCRdb to the mid-2010s). About the full investigation: The study quantitatively tracked T-cell immune reconstitution after TCRalphabeta/CD19-depleted allogeneic hematopoietic cell transplantation in children using TCR repertoire profiling.

Notes on this clonotype: The specificity of this receptor is unknown. Base qualities were left out, and no much larger clone turns up one base away.

Libraries were constructed by PCR. The run used an Illumina HiSeq 2500. Molecular barcoding was employed in the preparation of TCR libraries, with unique molecular identifiers being used to normalize TCRbeta repertoire quantification. Using fastp at Q25 and MiXCR, TCRdb reprocessed the public reads and kept productive beta chains. Rows are combined by CDR3 protein, so each entry shows the most common genes and DNA. Here the sample has about 340,000 distinct CDR3 sequences; approximately 12% occur a single time. The ten largest clones represent roughly 4.5% of the sample. The sequenced sample was PBMCs, obtained from the stem cell graft. The sequence came from a human donor who donated a stem cell graft to a child with Fanconi anemia.

This receptor has the CDR3 CASSLSAGLNTEAFF. At the DNA level, the sequence is TGTGCCAGCAGTTTATCCGCCGGGCTGAACACTGAAGCTTTCTTT. This chain joins TRBV27 to TRBJ1-1, with no confident D gene call. Measured from the cysteine to the phenylalanine, the CDR3 is 15 residues long. Only the CDR3 part of the read is kept: 45 bases, read in frame from the first base. The V and J ends are trimmed by 0 bases and 0 bases, leaving 8 bases between them. CDR1 and CDR2, per the germline V gene (reference sequence), are MNHEY and SMNVEV.